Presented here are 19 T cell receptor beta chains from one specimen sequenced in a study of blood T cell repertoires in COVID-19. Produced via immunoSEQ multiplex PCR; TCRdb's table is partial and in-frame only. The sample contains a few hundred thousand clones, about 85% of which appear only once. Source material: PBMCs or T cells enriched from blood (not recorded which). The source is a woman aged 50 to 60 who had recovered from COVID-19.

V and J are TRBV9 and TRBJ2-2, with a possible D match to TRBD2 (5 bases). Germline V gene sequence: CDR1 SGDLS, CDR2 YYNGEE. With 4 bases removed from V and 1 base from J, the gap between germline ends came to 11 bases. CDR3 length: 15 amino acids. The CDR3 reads CASSNRGGNTGELFF. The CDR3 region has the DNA TGTGCCAGCAGCAACCGGGGTGGGAACACCGGGGAGCTGTTTTTT.

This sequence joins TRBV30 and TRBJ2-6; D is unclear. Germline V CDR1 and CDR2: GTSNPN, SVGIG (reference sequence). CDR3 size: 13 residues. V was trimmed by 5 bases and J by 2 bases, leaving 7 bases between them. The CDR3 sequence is CAWRVPGANVLTF. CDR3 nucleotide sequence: TGTGCCTGGCGCGTACCTGGGGCCAACGTCCTGACTTTC.

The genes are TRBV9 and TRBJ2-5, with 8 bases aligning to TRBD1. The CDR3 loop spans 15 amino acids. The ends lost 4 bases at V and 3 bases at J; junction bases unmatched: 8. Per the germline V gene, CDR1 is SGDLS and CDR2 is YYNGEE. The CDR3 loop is CASSPRPGQEETQYF. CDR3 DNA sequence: TGTGCCAGCAGCCCCCGACCGGGACAGGAAGAGACCCAGTACTTC.

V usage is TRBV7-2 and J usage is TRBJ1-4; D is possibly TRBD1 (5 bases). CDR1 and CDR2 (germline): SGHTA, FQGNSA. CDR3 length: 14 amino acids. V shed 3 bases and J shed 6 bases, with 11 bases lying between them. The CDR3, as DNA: TGTGCCAGCAGCTTGAGCAGGGACTATGAAAAACTGTTTTTT. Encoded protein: CASSLSRDYEKLFF.

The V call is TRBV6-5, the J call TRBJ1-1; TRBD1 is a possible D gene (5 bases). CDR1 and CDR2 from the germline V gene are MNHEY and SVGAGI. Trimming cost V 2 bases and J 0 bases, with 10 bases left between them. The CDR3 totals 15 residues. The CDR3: CASSYHGGVNTEAFF. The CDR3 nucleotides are TGTGCCAGCAGTTACCACGGAGGGGTGAACACTGAAGCTTTCTTT.

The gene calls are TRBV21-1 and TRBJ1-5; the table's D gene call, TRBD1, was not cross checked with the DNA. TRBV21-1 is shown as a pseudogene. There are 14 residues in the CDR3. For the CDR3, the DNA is TGTGCCAGCAGCAAAGCTCCAGGGATTCAGCCCCAGCATTTT. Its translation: CASSKAPGIQPQHF.

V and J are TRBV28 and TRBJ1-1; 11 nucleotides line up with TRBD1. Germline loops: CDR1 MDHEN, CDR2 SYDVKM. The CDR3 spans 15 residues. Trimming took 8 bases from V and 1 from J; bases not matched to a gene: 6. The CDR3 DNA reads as TGTGCCAGCCGATGGACAGGGGGCGGGAACACTGAAGCTTTCTTT. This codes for CASRWTGGGNTEAFF.

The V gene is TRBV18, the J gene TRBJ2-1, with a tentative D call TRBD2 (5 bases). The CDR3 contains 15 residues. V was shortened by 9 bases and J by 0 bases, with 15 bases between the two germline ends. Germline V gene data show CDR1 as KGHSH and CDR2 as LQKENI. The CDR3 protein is CASRPGVGSYNEQFF. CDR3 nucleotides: TGTGCCAGTAGACCCGGGGTGGGCTCCTACAATGAGCAGTTCTTC.

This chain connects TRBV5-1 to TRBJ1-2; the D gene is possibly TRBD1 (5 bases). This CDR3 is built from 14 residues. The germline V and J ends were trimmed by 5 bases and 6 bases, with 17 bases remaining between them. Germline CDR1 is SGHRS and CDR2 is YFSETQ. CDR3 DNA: TGCGCCAGCAGTCAACAAAAGGGGTCCGATGGCTACACCTTC. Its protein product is CASSQQKGSDGYTF. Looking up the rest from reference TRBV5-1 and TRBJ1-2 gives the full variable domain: KAGVTQTPRYLIKTRGQQVTLSCSPISGHRSVSWYQQTPGQGLQFLFEYFSETQRNKGNFPGRFSGRQFSNSRSEMNVSTLELGDSALYLCASSQQKGSDGYTFGSGTRLTVV.

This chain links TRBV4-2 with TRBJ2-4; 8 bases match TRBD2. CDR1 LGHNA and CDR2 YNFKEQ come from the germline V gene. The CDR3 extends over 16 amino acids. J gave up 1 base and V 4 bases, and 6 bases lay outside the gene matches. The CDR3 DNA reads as TGTGCCAGCAGCCCCGGGGGGGTCAGGGCCAAAAACATTCAGTACTTC. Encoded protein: CASSPGGVRAKNIQYF.

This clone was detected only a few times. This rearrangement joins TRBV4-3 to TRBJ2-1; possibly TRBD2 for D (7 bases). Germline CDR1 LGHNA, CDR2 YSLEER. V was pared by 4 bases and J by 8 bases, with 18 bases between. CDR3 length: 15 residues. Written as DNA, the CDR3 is TGCGCCAGCAGCCCAGGGGCGGGAGCTGAGTATGAGCAGTTCTTC. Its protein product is CASSPGAGAEYEQFF.

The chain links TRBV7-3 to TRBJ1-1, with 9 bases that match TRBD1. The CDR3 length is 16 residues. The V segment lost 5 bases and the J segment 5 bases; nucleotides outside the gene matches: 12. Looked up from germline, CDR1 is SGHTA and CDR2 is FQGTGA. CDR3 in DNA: TGTGCCAGCAGCGCTGCCGGGACAGGGAAGGGGACTGAAGCTTTCTTT. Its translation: CASSAAGTGKGTEAFF.

For the CDR3, the DNA is TGTGCCATCAGTGACGGGGGGAACACCATATATTTT. Translation gives CAISDGGNTIYF. V is TRBV10-3 and J is TRBJ1-3, with D maybe TRBD1 (5 bases). The V end was cut by 3 bases, the J end by 7 bases, with 7 bases between. Germline V lookup: CDR1 ENHRY, CDR2 SYGVKD. This CDR3 has 12 residues.

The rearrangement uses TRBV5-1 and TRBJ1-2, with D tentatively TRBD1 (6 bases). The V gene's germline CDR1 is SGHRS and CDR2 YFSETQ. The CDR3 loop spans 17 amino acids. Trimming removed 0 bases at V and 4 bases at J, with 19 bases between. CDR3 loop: CASSLVESQGPSYGYTF. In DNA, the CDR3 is TGCGCCAGCAGCTTGGTTGAGTCACAGGGCCCTTCCTATGGCTACACCTTC. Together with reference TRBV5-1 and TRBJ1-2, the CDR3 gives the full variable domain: KAGVTQTPRYLIKTRGQQVTLSCSPISGHRSVSWYQQTPGQGLQFLFEYFSETQRNKGNFPGRFSGRQFSNSRSEMNVSTLELGDSALYLCASSLVESQGPSYGYTFGSGTRLTVV.

The CDR3 coding sequence is TGTGCCAGCAGTACTGACAGGGCGCTTGTCAATGAGCAGTTCTTC. Its translation: CASSTDRALVNEQFF. The chain employs TRBV6-5 and TRBJ2-1, with TRBD1 identical over 7 bases. From germline, CDR1 is MNHEY and CDR2 SVGAGI. The CDR3 loop spans 15 amino acids. The V segment lost 5 bases and the J segment 6 bases; nucleotides outside the gene matches: 10.

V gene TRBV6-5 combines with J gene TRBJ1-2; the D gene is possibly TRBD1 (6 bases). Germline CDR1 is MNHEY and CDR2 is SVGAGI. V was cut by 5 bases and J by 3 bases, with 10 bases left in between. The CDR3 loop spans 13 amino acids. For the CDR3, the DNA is TGTGCCAGCAGTCGCAGGGGCGACTATGGCTACACCTTC. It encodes CASSRRGDYGYTF.

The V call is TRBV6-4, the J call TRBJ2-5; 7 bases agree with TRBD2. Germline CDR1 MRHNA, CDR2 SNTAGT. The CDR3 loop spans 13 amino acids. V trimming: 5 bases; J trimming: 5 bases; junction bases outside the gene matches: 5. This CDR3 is CASSRNGGETQYF. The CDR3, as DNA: TGTGCCAGCAGTAGGAACGGGGGGGAGACCCAGTACTTC.

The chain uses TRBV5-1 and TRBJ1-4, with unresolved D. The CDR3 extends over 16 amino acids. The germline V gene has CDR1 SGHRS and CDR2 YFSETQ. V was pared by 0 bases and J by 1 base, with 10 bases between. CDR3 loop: CASSLGQGGTNEKLFF. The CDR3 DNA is TGCGCCAGCAGCTTGGGCCAAGGAGGAACTAATGAAAAACTGTTTTTT.

The chain's CDR3 is CASSPSRAGGPYEQYF. The CDR3 DNA is TGTGCCAGCAGTCCAAGCCGTGCGGGAGGGCCCTACGAGCAGTACTTC. The gene calls are TRBV27 and TRBJ2-7, with 9 positions matching TRBD2. Germline V CDR1 and CDR2: MNHEY, SMNVEV (reference sequence). V lost 5 bases and J lost 2; bases outside the gene matches: 10. This CDR3 contains 16 residues.